This T cell receptor beta chain was captured in a study of blood T cells in healthy people across ages (dated by TCRdb to 2014 to 2015). Background on the whole study: In model experiments, template switching captured about one uniquely barcoded TCR beta cDNA molecule for every two T cells. Age-related changes in TCR beta repertoire diversity were measured in the study by deep sequencing normalized with unique cDNA molecular identifiers. Four age groups were formed from the donors: young (average approximately 16 years), middle-aged (less than 40), aged (about 62) and long-lived (approximately 78). Donors of different ages were randomly distributed across sequencing lanes to avoid experimental bias. Using the same blood draw, the study looked at two additional independent replicas of 1 million unique cDNA reads for two donors, one aged 18 to 30 and the other aged 80 or older.

Turning to this clonotype: Its cognate antigen has yet to be identified. No base qualities exist here, and no much larger clone lies one base off it.

Taken from cysteine to phenylalanine, the CDR3 has 11 residues. Kept here is only the CDR3 DNA, which spans 33 bases and is read in frame from base 1. Trimming removed 6 bases from V and 7 bases from J, leaving 9 bases between the germline ends. The germline V gene (reference sequence) supplies CDR1 SEHNR and CDR2 FQNEAQ. Library generation was performed with 5' RACE. TCRdb shows the sequencer as Illumina HiSeq 2500. A second PCR of roughly 7 to 11 cycles was performed with a sample-barcoded 5' primer and a J-beta primer mix. Each TCR beta cDNA molecule received a unique molecular identifier from a template-switch 5' adaptor carrying 12 random nucleotides. Each sample yielded at least 3 million CDR3-containing paired-end reads. All of the RNA was converted into first-strand cDNA using the Mint cDNA synthesis kit, with a TRBC-specific oligonucleotide serving as the primer. All cDNA was treated with uracil-DNA glycosylase and then went through a first 18-cycle PCR with the universal primers M1SS and BC2_uni_R. As for how the authors treated the data: Each sample was normalized by randomly selecting 1 million high-quality reads, each carrying a distinct molecular identifier. Instead of being binned into consensus sequences, reads with shared molecular identifiers were discarded. MiTCR, set to a Q25 quality threshold and the strictest error-elimination algorithm, was used for CDR3 identification, clonotype clustering and error correction. A nonparametric unseen species model with Euler transformation was used to estimate a lower bound on total TCR beta diversity. TCRdb ran its own pipeline on the public reads, namely fastp trimming at Q25 and MiXCR clone calling, and kept in-frame beta chains. Each CDR3 protein appears once, grouped with its most common genes and DNA. TCRdb, rather than the study authors, made the V and J calls. The sample records approximately 350,000 distinct CDR3 sequences, about half of which are singletons. About 54% of the sample goes to the ten largest clones.

The roughly 42 donors, aged roughly 6 to 95 years, were systemically healthy Caucasian individuals from Russia. Ten milliliters of peripheral blood were collected from each donor into EDTA-treated Vacutainer tubes. Ficoll-Paque density-gradient centrifugation was used to isolate PBMCs, with at least 7 million obtained per sample. Total RNA, at least 6 micrograms per sample, was extracted from PBMCs with Trizol reagent. The percentages of naive CD45RAhigh/CD27high T cells were determined by flow cytometry on a PBMC aliquot from every donor. Study-wide findings and limitations: Because the CMV infection status of the donors was unknown, age-related changes in expanded clonotypes may potentially have been confounded. The long-lived group showed more naive CD4+ T cells, fewer expanded clones and increased TCR diversity than the aged group, suggesting age selection. Total diversity estimates from one million sequenced T cells were considered lower bounds and underestimates. There was a strong correlation between observed TCR beta diversity and the percentage of naive T cells measured by flow cytometry. As age increased, observed TCR beta diversity per million T cells dropped in a roughly linear way, and a significant reduction was already evident by age 40. Because profiling used bulk unsorted PBMCs, naive and antigen-experienced compartments could not be compared conclusively.

The sample was blood. The sequence came from a man in his sixties in good health. The chain uses TRBV7-9 and TRBJ1-2; no D gene call is confident. CDR3 reads: CASRLGVGYTF. The DNA is TGTGCCAGCAGGTTGGGCGTTGGCTACACCTTC.